The 5 T cell receptor beta chains given below trace back to one sample, sequenced in a study of CD8+CD57+ T cells in acquired aplastic anemia. Template material for TCR beta VDJ and CDR3 profiling consisted of genomic DNA. TCRdb reprocessed the reads via MiXCR and lists one record per CDR3 protein. The profile covers about 180,000 distinct CDR3 sequences, with about half appearing a single time and approximately 2.9% taken by the ten largest. The sequenced sample was sorted CD4+, CD8+, or CD8+CD57+ T cells (not recorded which) from PBMCs. Receptors originate from a human donor in good health.

The chain employs TRBV7-9 and TRBJ2-2, with TRBD2 matching over 8 bases. The CDR3 extends over 16 amino acids. Germline CDR1 SEHNR, CDR2 FQNEAQ (reference sequence). The junction had 12 bases not matched to a gene; V was cut back by 7 bases and J by 5 bases. CDR3 amino acids: CASTPSSSGGTGELFF. CDR3 in DNA: TGTGCCAGCACCCCCTCGTCCTCGGGGGGGACCGGGGAGCTGTTTTTT.

The chain combines TRBV7-9 with TRBJ1-6; 8 bases agree with TRBD1. CDR1 is SEHNR, CDR2 FQNEAQ, per germline (reference sequence). V trimming: 4 bases; J trimming: 6 bases; junction bases outside the gene matches: 2. The CDR3 length is 14 residues. The chain's CDR3 is CASSWTGLNSPLHF. The CDR3 DNA is TGTGCCAGCAGCTGGACAGGGCTTAATTCACCCCTCCACTTT.

Comments on this clonotype: One end of the junction is discordant with germline, which a read error may explain. This rearrangement joins TRBV6-1 to TRBJ1-1; D might be TRBD1 (5 bases). The CDR3 totals 13 residues. Per germline, CDR1 MNHNS and CDR2 SASEGT. CDR3 DNA sequence: TGTGCCAGCAAACCCGGGGGAAGGACTGAAGTTTTCTTT. Encoded protein: CASKPGGRTEVFF.

The chain carries TRBV5-5 and TRBJ1-5, with D unresolved. Germline V gene data show CDR1 as SGHKS and CDR2 as YYEKEE (reference sequence). The CDR3 length is 16 residues. Trimming removed 0 bases at V and 4 bases at J, with 14 bases between. In DNA form, the CDR3 reads TGTGCCAGCAGCTTGGTTACCGCCAGCTTAAATCAGCCCCAGCATTTT. This translates into CASSLVTASLNQPQHF.

This clonotype has a handful of counts. At one of its ends the junction is not consistent with the germline gene, which may arise from a read error. The rearrangement uses TRBV28 and TRBJ2-7; possible D gene TRBD1, 7 bases. Germline assignment: CDR1 MDHEN and CDR2 SYDVKM. The CDR3 sequence is 15 residues long. CDR3 sequence (DNA): TGTGCCATCAGTTTATGGGGGCAGGGGGGATACGAGCAGTACTTC. It yields the protein CAISLWGQGGYEQYF.